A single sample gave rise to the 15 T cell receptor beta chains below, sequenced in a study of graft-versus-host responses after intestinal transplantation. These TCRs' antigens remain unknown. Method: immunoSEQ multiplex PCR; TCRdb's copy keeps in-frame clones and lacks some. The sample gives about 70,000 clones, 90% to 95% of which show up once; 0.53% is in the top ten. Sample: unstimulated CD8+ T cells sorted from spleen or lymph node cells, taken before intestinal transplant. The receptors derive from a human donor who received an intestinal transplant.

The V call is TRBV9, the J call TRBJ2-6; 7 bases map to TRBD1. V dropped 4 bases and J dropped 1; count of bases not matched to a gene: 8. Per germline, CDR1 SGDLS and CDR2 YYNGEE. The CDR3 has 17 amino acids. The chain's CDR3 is CASSLTGVDSGANVLTF. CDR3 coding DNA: TGTGCCAGCAGCTTAACAGGGGTGGATTCTGGGGCCAACGTCCTGACTTTC.

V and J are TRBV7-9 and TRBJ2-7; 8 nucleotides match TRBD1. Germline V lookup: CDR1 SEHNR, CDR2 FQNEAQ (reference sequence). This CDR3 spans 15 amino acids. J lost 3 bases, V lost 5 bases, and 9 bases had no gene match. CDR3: CASSQVGTGYYEQYF. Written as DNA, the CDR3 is TGTGCCAGCAGCCAGGTGGGGACAGGCTACTACGAGCAGTACTTC.

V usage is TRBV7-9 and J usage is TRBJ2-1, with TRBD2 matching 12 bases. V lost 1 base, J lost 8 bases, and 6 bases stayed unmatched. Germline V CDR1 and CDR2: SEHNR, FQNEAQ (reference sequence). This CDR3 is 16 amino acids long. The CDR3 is CASSLVGLAGMDEQFF. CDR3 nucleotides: TGTGCCAGCAGCTTAGTCGGACTAGCGGGAATGGATGAGCAGTTCTTC. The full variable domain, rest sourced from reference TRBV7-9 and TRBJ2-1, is DTGVSQNPRHKITKRGQNVTFRCDPISEHNRLYWYRQTLGQGPEFLTYFQNEAQLEKSRLLSDRFSAERPKGSFSTLEIQRTEQGDSAMYLCASSLVGLAGMDEQFFGPGTRLTVL.

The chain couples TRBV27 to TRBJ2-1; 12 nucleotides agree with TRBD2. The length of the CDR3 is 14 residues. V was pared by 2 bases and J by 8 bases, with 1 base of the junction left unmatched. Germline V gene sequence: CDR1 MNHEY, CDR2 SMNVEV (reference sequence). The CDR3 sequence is CASSLGLAGHEQFF. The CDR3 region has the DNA TGTGCCAGCAGTTTAGGACTAGCGGGACATGAGCAGTTCTTC.

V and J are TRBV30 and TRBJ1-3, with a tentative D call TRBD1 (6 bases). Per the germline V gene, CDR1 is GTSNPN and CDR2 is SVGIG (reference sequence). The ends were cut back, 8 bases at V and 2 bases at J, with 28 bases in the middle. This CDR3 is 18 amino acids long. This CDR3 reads CAGGGSGQRYYPGNTIYF. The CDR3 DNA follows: TGTGCCGGGGGGGGGTCGGGACAAAGGTACTATCCTGGAAACACCATATATTTT.

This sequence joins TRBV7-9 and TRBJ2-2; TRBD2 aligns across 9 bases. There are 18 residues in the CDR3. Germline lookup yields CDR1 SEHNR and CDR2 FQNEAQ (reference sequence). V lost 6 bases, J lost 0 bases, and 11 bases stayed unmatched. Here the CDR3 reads CASSWDTSGPANTGELFF. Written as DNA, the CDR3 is TGTGCCAGCAGTTGGGATACTAGCGGGCCCGCGAACACCGGGGAGCTGTTTTTT.

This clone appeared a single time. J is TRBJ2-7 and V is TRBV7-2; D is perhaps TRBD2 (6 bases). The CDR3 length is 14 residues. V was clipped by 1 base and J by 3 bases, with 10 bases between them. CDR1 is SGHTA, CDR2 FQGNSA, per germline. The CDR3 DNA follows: TGTGCCAGCAGCTTAGGGCTAGCGTACTACGAGCAGTACTTC. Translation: CASSLGLAYYEQYF.

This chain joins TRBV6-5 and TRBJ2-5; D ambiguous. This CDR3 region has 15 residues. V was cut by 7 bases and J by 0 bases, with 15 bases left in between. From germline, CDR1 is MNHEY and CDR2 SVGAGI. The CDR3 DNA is TGTGCCAGCAAAATCTCCGGCGGTGACCAAGAGACCCAGTACTTC. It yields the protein CASKISGGDQETQYF.

Here the CDR3 reads CASSLGTSRNTDTQYF. CDR3 bases: TGTGCCAGCAGCTTAGGGACTAGCAGGAACACAGATACGCAGTATTTT. This chain links TRBV7-3 with TRBJ2-3; 9 nucleotides line up with TRBD2. CDR1 SGHTA and CDR2 FQGTGA come from the germline V gene. The CDR3 length is 16 residues. The V segment lost 2 bases and the J segment 2 bases; nucleotides outside the gene matches: 5.

CDR3 in amino acids: CASSQGGEQYF. For the CDR3, the DNA is TGTGCCAGCAGCCAAGGGGGCGAGCAGTACTTC. This rearrangement joins TRBV6-5 to TRBJ2-7, with D possibly being TRBD1 (6 bases). The CDR3 is 11 residues long. V lost 6 bases and J lost 6, with 9 bases in between. CDR1 is MNHEY, CDR2 SVGAGI, per germline.

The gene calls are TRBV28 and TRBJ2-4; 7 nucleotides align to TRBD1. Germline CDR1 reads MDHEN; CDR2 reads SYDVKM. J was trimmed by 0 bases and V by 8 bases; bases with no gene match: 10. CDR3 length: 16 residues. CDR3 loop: CASPEEGGAAKNIQYF. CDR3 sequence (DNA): TGTGCCAGCCCCGAGGAAGGGGGCGCAGCCAAAAACATTCAGTACTTC. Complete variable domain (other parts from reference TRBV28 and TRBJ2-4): DVKVTQSSRYLVKRTGEKVFLECVQDMDHENMFWYRQDPGLGLRLIYFSYDVKMKEKGDIPEGYSVSREKKERFSLILESASTNQTSMYLCASPEEGGAAKNIQYFGAGTRLSVL.

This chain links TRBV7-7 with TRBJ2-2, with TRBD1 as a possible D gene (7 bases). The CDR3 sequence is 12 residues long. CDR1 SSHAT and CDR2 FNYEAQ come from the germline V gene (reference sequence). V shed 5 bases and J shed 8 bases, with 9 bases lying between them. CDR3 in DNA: TGTGCCAGCAGCCAGGGGGGAGGGGAGCTGTTTTTT. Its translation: CASSQGGGELFF. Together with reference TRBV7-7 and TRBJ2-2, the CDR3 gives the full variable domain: GAGVSQSPRYKVTKRGQDVTLRCDPISSHATLYWYQQALGQGPEFLTYFNYEAQPDKSGLPSDRFSAERPEGSISTLTIQRTEQRDSAMYRCASSQGGGELFFGEGSRLTVL.

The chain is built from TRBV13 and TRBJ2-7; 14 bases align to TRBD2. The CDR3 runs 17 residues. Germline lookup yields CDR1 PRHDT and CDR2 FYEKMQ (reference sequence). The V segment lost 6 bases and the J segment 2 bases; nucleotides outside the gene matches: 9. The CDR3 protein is CASSRGLAGEMPYEQYF. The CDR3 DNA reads TGTGCCAGCAGTAGGGGACTAGCGGGAGAAATGCCCTACGAGCAGTACTTC.

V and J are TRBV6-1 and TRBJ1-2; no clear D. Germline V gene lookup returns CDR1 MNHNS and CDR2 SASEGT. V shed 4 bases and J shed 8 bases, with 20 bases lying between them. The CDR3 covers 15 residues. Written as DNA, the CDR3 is TGTGCCAGCAGTGTTGAAATAGTGTCGTATTCCGGCTACACCTTC. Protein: CASSVEIVSYSGYTF.

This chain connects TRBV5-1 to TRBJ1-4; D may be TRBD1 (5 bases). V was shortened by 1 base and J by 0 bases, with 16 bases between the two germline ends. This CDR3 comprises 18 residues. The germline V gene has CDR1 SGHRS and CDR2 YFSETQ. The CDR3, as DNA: TGCGCCAGCAGCTTGAGAGGGGTACCCGGCGCAACTAATGAAAAACTGTTTTTT. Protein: CASSLRGVPGATNEKLFF. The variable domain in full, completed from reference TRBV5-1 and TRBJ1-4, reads KAGVTQTPRYLIKTRGQQVTLSCSPISGHRSVSWYQQTPGQGLQFLFEYFSETQRNKGNFPGRFSGRQFSNSRSEMNVSTLELGDSALYLCASSLRGVPGATNEKLFFGSGTQLSVL.